This entry lists 27 T cell receptor beta chains sequenced from one sample in a study of HIV-infected patients and healthy controls. Reverse transcription used around 500 ng RNA and constant-region primers for alpha and beta. Using multiplexing indices, alpha and beta chain libraries were generated apart by chain-specific third strand synthesis. TCRdb reanalysed the 5' RACE reads using MiXCR and keeps one entry per CDR3 protein. The sample contains about 18,000 distinct CDR3 sequences, roughly 8.7% of which appear only once. Roughly three months, about 14 weeks, into antiretroviral therapy, follow-up blood was collected. No cell fractionation was done, so the repertoire covers all unsorted peripheral blood T cells. This specimen was blood, taken during antiretroviral therapy. The source of these receptors is an adult with HIV infection.

There are many counts of this clonotype. This chain connects TRBV6-4 to TRBJ2-1, with TRBD2 matching 14 bases. This CDR3 comprises 17 residues. Germline V gives CDR1 MRHNA, CDR2 SNTAGT. V lost 6 bases and J lost 3; bases outside the gene matches: 7. The CDR3 sequence: CASRETSGGASYNEQFF. In DNA, the CDR3 is TGTGCCAGCAGGGAGACTAGCGGGGGGGCAAGCTACAATGAGCAGTTCTTC.

The table lists this clonotype with many counts. V is TRBV12-3 or TRBV12-4 and J is TRBJ1-5; D is possibly TRBD1 (5 bases). The CDR3 runs to 18 residues. Trimming stripped 4 bases from V and 0 bases from J, with 19 bases between. This chain's CDR3 is CASSSPGRRHPSNQPQHF. DNA of the CDR3: TGTGCCAGCAGTTCCCCGGGACGCAGGCACCCTAGCAATCAGCCCCAGCATTTT.

This clonotype was detected ten times or more. The chain links TRBV10-3 to TRBJ2-2, with TRBD2 matching over 7 bases. CDR1 and CDR2 from the germline V gene are ENHRY and SYGVKD. V was pared by 0 bases and J by 7 bases, with 11 bases of the junction left unmatched. The CDR3 has 17 amino acids. CDR3 sequence (DNA): TGTGCCATCAGTGAGTCGAACCAGCGGGGAGGAGGCGGGGAGCTGTTTTTT. It encodes CAISESNQRGGGGELFF.

In its sample, this clonotype was seen many times. The chain couples TRBV5-4 to TRBJ1-1; no reliable D call. Deletions cut 4 bases from V and 8 bases from J, with 15 bases between. The CDR3 sequence is 13 residues long. CDR1 and CDR2 from the germline V gene are SGHNT and YYREEE (reference sequence). The CDR3 sequence is CASSILSSGEAFF. CDR3 nucleotide sequence: TGTGCCAGCAGCATACTATCTTCAGGCGAAGCTTTCTTT.

This clonotype occurred many times. V usage is TRBV29-1 and J usage is TRBJ2-1; weak D call: TRBD2 (6 bases). Germline loops: CDR1 SQVTM, CDR2 ANQGSEA. CDR3 length equals 14 residues. V lost 8 bases and J 4 bases, leaving 18 bases between the germline ends. CDR3 DNA: TGCAGCTGTCCTGGGGACTTACCGTACAATGAGCAGTTCTTC. Translating gives CSCPGDLPYNEQFF.

The chain recombines TRBV20-1 with TRBJ2-2, with 11 bases aligning to TRBD2. The CDR3 is made up of 16 amino acids. Germline trimming cut 6 bases from V and 3 bases from J; bases unmatched to any gene: 9. Germline-derived CDR1 and CDR2 are DFQATT and SNEGSKA (reference sequence). CDR3 sequence (DNA): TGCAGTGCCTCCGGACTAGCGGGTCACTACACCGGGGAGCTGTTTTTT. Its translation is CSASGLAGHYTGELFF.

This clonotype rates as medium-sized (0.01 to 0.1%). This chain joins TRBV20-1 and TRBJ1-5; TRBD1 is a possible D gene (6 bases). Trimming removed 7 bases at V and 6 bases at J, with 13 bases between. Germline-derived CDR1 and CDR2 are DFQATT and SNEGSKA (reference sequence). This CDR3 contains 12 residues. CDR3 coding DNA: TGCAGTGGAGGGGGAGGGGTTCAGCCCCAGCATTTT. Translation gives CSGGGGVQPQHF.

This clonotype has a count of ten or more. V gene TRBV2 combines with J gene TRBJ1-5; D unclear. The CDR3 consists of 13 residues. Germline V gives CDR1 SNHLY, CDR2 FYNNEI. The ends were cut back, 7 bases at V and 2 bases at J, with 9 bases in the middle. CDR3 loop: CASNFGGNQPQHF. CDR3 bases: TGTGCCAGCAATTTCGGGGGCAATCAGCCCCAGCATTTT.

This clonotype came up many times. The rearrangement links TRBV3-1 to TRBJ2-7, with D unclear. Trimming removed 1 base at V and 0 bases at J, with 10 bases between. The CDR3 spans 15 residues. CDR1 and CDR2 from the germline V gene are LGHDT and YNNKEL (reference sequence). CDR3 region: CASSQGRTSSYEQYF. The CDR3 DNA reads as TGTGCCAGCAGCCAAGGTAGGACGAGCTCCTACGAGCAGTACTTC.

This clonotype was detected many times. This chain uses TRBV30 with TRBJ2-6; the D is unclear. The CDR3 length is 15 residues. Germline CDR1 reads GTSNPN; CDR2 reads SVGIG (reference sequence). Trimming took off 0 bases at V and 2 bases at J, with 8 bases between the two ends. The CDR3 DNA sequence: TGTGCCTGGAGTGTAGCCAACACTGGGGCCAACGTCCTGACTTTC. It translates to CAWSVANTGANVLTF.

Many counts were recorded for this clonotype. The rearrangement links TRBV7-6 to TRBJ2-5, with D tentatively TRBD2 (6 bases). Trimming cost V 1 base and J 4 bases, with 13 bases left between them. The CDR3 consists of 15 residues. Germline CDR1 is SGHVS and CDR2 is FNYEAQ. The CDR3 DNA reads TGTGCCAGCAGCTTAGGGGCTAGCGTGCGAGAGACCCAGTACTTC. This sequence encodes CASSLGASVRETQYF.

In its sample, this clonotype was seen many times. V usage is TRBV4-1 and J usage is TRBJ2-3, with unresolved D. CDR3 length: 13 amino acids. V lost 4 bases, J lost 5 bases, and 10 bases lay in between. The germline V gene encodes CDR1 MGHRA and CDR2 YSYEKL. CDR3 nucleotides: TGCGCCAGCAGCCCGGGTGAAGGAGATACGCAGTATTTT. Translation gives CASSPGEGDTQYF.

This clonotype was counted many times. J is TRBJ1-4 and V is TRBV4-1; no clear D. There are 16 residues in the CDR3. Trimming took 5 bases from V and 5 from J, leaving 18 bases between them. The germline V gene has CDR1 MGHRA and CDR2 YSYEKL. CDR3 nucleotides: TGCGCCAGCAGCTTCGTTCGGGAGGGTCCGAATGAAAAACTGTTTTTT. This codes for CASSFVREGPNEKLFF.

The sample holds many counts of this clonotype. The V gene is TRBV12-3 or TRBV12-4, the J gene TRBJ2-7, with D maybe TRBD1 (6 bases). The CDR3 covers 16 residues. V gave up 4 bases and J gave up 4 bases, with 20 bases separating them. This chain's CDR3 is CASSSTNRDGEYEQYF. Written as DNA, the CDR3 is TGTGCCAGCAGTTCGACTAACAGGGATGGGGAGTACGAGCAGTACTTC.

This clonotype was recorded many times. V usage is TRBV7-9 and J usage is TRBJ1-2; no clear D. The CDR3 spans 12 residues. V was clipped by 5 bases and J by 1 base, with 5 bases between them. The germline V gene encodes CDR1 SEHNR and CDR2 FQNEAQ (reference sequence). The CDR3 sequence: CASSTHNYGYTF. CDR3 nucleotides: TGTGCCAGCAGCACACATAACTATGGCTACACCTTC.

This clonotype was counted ten times or more. The V gene is TRBV5-1, the J gene TRBJ1-1; the match to TRBD1 covers 7 bases. This CDR3 contains 17 residues. The germline CDR1 and CDR2 sequences are SGHRS and YFSETQ. The V and J ends lost 3 bases and 0 bases, in that order; junction bases with no gene match: 11. CDR3 in amino acids: CASSSQGTTSMNTEAFF. In DNA, the CDR3 is TGCGCCAGCAGCTCACAGGGGACTACTTCTATGAACACTGAAGCTTTCTTT.

There are many counts of this clonotype. The V gene is TRBV6-5, the J gene TRBJ1-2, with D tentatively TRBD1 (6 bases). The CDR3 spans 15 residues. Trimming cost V 6 bases and J 0 bases, with 14 bases left between them. The germline gives CDR1 MNHEY, CDR2 SVGAGI. In nucleotides, the CDR3 is TGTGCCAGCAGCCAGTATGGGACATCTAACTATGGCTACACCTTC. Its protein is CASSQYGTSNYGYTF.

In its sample, this clonotype was seen many times. The CDR3 region is CASSLVSYEQYF. The DNA for the CDR3 is TGTGCCAGCAGTTTAGTGAGCTACGAGCAGTACTTC. The chain links TRBV28 to TRBJ2-7; D unresolved. CDR1 and CDR2 from the germline V gene are MDHEN and SYDVKM. This CDR3 comprises 12 residues. V was trimmed by 2 bases and J by 3 bases, leaving 5 bases between them.

In this sample, this clonotype turned up many times. V and J are TRBV2 and TRBJ2-6; D could derive from TRBD1 or TRBD2 (5 bases each). The germline V and J ends were trimmed by 8 bases and 3 bases, with 11 bases remaining between them. The CDR3 has 14 amino acids. The germline V gene has CDR1 SNHLY and CDR2 FYNNEI. CDR3 protein: CASLGTVGANVLTF. CDR3 DNA: TGTGCCAGCCTAGGGACGGTTGGGGCCAACGTCCTGACTTTC.

This clonotype has ten or more counts. This sequence joins TRBV28 and TRBJ2-3, with 7 positions matching TRBD1. Trimming at V came to 5 bases and at J to 1 base, leaving 12 bases not matched to a gene. CDR1 MDHEN and CDR2 SYDVKM come from the germline V gene. The CDR3 has 17 amino acids. CDR3 in amino acids: CASSLERAGTGTDTQYF. CDR3 in DNA: TGTGCCAGCAGTCTAGAACGGGCCGGGACAGGCACAGATACGCAGTATTTT.

The CDR3 reads CASSVGPSAYEQYF. Written as DNA, the CDR3 is TGTGCCAGCAGCGTAGGCCCTAGTGCCTACGAGCAGTACTTC. This chain links TRBV9 with TRBJ2-7, with unresolved D. Germline loops: CDR1 SGDLS, CDR2 YYNGEE. V lost 0 bases and J 2 bases, leaving 9 bases between the germline ends. The CDR3 spans 14 residues.

The V and J genes are TRBV28 and TRBJ1-1; tentative D call: TRBD1 (5 bases). Germline V gene lookup returns CDR1 MDHEN and CDR2 SYDVKM. This CDR3 has 15 residues. V gave up 3 bases and J gave up 2 bases, with 13 bases separating them. CDR3 sequence (DNA): TGTGCCAGCAGTTTGGAGGGGCTCCCAAACACTGAAGCTTTCTTT. This gives the protein CASSLEGLPNTEAFF.

This clonotype was seen many times. The genes are TRBV5-4 and TRBJ2-1; D gene unclear. Germline values: CDR1 SGHNT, CDR2 YYREEE (reference sequence). This CDR3 is 14 amino acids long. Trimming took off 2 bases at V and 0 bases at J, with 6 bases between the two ends. DNA of the CDR3: TGTGCCAGCAGCTTAGGAGACTCCTACAATGAGCAGTTCTTC. This sequence encodes CASSLGDSYNEQFF.

This clonotype appeared many times. The rearrangement uses TRBV30 and TRBJ2-7; the D is unclear. With 0 bases removed from V and 3 bases from J, the gap between germline ends came to 9 bases. CDR3 length: 13 amino acids. CDR1 and CDR2 (germline): GTSNPN, SVGIG (reference sequence). The CDR3 region is CAWSVLDRYEQYF. CDR3 bases: TGTGCCTGGAGTGTACTGGACCGCTACGAGCAGTACTTC.

This clonotype occurred a few times. The V and J genes are TRBV30 and TRBJ2-1; the D gene is possibly TRBD2 (5 bases). The CDR3 is 13 amino acids. V was pared by 4 bases and J by 8 bases, with 15 bases between. The V gene's germline CDR1 is GTSNPN and CDR2 SVGIG (reference sequence). CDR3 bases: TGTGCCTGGACACGGGGAACGTGGGATGAGCAGTTCTTC. It translates to CAWTRGTWDEQFF. The variable domain in full, completed from reference TRBV30 and TRBJ2-1, reads SQTIHQWPATLVQPVGSPLSLECTVEGTSNPNLYWYRQAAGRGLQLLFYSVGIGQISSEVPQNLSASRPQDRQFILSSKKLLLSDSGFYLCAWTRGTWDEQFFGPGTRLTVL.

The chain carries TRBV7-9 and TRBJ2-3, with TRBD1 matching over 8 bases. The CDR3 has 16 residues. CDR1 is SEHNR, CDR2 FQNEAQ, per germline (reference sequence). Trimming at V came to 5 bases and at J to 2 bases, leaving 9 bases not matched to a gene. CDR3 in amino acids: CASSPAGGADTDTQYF. The CDR3, as DNA: TGTGCCAGCAGCCCCGCAGGGGGCGCGGACACAGATACGCAGTATTTT.

J is TRBJ2-7 and V is TRBV6-5, with 10 bases identical to TRBD1. The V gene end was trimmed by 2 bases and the J gene end by 5 bases; junction bases not matched to a gene: 3. Germline-derived CDR1 and CDR2 are MNHEY and SVGAGI. The CDR3 sequence is 14 residues long. The CDR3 sequence: CASSYRDRGHEQYF. The CDR3, as DNA: TGTGCCAGCAGTTACCGGGACAGGGGCCACGAGCAGTACTTC.